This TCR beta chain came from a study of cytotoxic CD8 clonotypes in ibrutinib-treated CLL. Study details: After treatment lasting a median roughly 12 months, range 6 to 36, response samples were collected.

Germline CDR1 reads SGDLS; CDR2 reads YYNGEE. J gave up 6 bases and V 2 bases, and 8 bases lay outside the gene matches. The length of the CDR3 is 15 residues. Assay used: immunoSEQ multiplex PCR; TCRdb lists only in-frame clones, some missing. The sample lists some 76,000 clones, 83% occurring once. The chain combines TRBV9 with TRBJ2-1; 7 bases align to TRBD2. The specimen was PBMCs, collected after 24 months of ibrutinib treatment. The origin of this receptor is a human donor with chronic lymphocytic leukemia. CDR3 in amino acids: CASSVRVGGSNEQFF. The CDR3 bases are TGTGCCAGCAGCGTGAGGGTCGGCGGGAGCAATGAGCAGTTCTTC. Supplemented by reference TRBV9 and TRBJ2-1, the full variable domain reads DSGVTQTPKHLITATGQRVTLRCSPRSGDLSVYWYQQSLDQGLQFLIQYYNGEERAKGNILERFSAQQFPDLHSELNLSSLELGDSALYFCASSVRVGGSNEQFFGPGTRLTVL.